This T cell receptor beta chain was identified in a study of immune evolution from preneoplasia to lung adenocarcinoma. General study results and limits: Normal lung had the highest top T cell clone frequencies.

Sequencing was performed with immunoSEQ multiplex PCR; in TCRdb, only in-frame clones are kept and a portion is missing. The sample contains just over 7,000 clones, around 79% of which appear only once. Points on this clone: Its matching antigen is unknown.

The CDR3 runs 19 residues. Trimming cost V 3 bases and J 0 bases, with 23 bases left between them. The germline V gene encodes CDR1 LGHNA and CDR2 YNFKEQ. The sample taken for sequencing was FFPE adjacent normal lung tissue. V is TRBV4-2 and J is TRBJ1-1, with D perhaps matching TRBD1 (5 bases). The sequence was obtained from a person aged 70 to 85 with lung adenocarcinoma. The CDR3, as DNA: TGTGCCAGCAGCCAGGACGTGCCGGGACGCCGGTTCTTGAACACTGAAGCTTTCTTT. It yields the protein CASSQDVPGRRFLNTEAFF.